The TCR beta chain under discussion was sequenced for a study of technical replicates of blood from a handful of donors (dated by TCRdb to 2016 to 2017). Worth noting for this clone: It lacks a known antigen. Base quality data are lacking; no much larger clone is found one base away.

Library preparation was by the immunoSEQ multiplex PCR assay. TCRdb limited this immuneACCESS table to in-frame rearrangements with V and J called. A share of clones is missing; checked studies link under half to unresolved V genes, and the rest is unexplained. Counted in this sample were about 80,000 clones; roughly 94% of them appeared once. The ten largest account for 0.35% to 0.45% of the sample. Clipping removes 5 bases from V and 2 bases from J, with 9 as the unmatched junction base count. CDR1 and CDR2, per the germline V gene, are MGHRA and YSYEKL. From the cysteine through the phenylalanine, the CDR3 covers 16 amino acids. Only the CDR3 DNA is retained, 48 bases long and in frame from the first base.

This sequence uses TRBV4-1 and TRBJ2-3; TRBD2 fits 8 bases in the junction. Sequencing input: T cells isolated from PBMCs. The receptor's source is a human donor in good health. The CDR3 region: CASSSGGEDYTDTQYF. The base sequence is TGCGCCAGCAGCTCGGGGGGGGAGGACTACACAGATACGCAGTATTTT.